Listed below are T cell receptor beta chains from one sample, sequenced in a study of T cells in Graves' hyperthyroidism and ophthalmopathy. One entry per CDR3 protein results from TCRdb running MiXCR on the multiplex PCR reads. This sample yields 540,000 or so distinct CDR3 sequences, of which 15% to 17% are seen a single time; roughly 7.3% belongs to the top ten. The sample comprised blood. The origin of the receptors is a woman aged 25-40 years with Graves' hyperthyroidism. CDR3s include the opening cysteine and the closing phenylalanine or tryptophan. Fields, in order: V gene, J gene, clone size, D gene, CDR3 protein, CDR3 DNA. The D gene is left open where the match is weak. Size tells how often a clone was seen (once, few, many) or the class of an expanded clone, and some rows leave it out.

>TRBV6-1|TRBJ2-7|few|TRBD1
CASVKGQRDYEQYF
TGTGCCAGCGTGAAGGGACAGAGGGACTACGAGCAGTACTTC
>TRBV28|TRBJ2-3|many|.
CASSLHDSVTSTDTQYF
TGTGCCAGCAGTTTGCACGATAGCGTTACTAGCACAGATACGCAGTATTTT
>TRBV5-1|TRBJ1-5|many|.
CASNQMGTCQPQHF
TGCGCCAGCAACCAGATGGGGACATGTCAGCCCCAGCATTTT
>TRBV27|TRBJ1-4|many|.
CASSITGLTNEKLFF
TGTGCCAGCAGTATAACAGGGTTGACTAATGAAAAACTGTTTTTT
>TRBV27|TRBJ2-2|few|TRBD2
CASGVAGGSFRELFF
TGTGCCAGCGGTGTAGCGGGAGGGAGTTTCCGGGAGCTGTTTTTT
>TRBV9|TRBJ2-2|.|TRBD2
CASSRTSGSNTGELFF
TGTGCCAGCAGTCGGACTAGCGGATCGAACACCGGGGAGCTGTTTTTT
>TRBV3-1|TRBJ2-1|many|TRBD1
CASSLHFAITGDNEQFF
TGTGCCAGCAGCCTTCATTTTGCCATAACAGGGGACAATGAGCAGTTCTTC
>TRBV30|TRBJ2-3|many|.
CAWSVTGTGQYF
TGTGCCTGGAGCGTTACAGGGACTGGGCAGTATTTT
>TRBV6-1|TRBJ2-5|once|.
CASQTVSSGETQYF
TGTGCCAGCCAAACCGTCTCGAGTGGGGAGACCCAGTACTTC
>TRBV14|TRBJ2-3|.|.
CAGRPDPDTQYF
TGTGCCGGTCGGCCGGACCCAGATACGCAGTATTTT
>TRBV9|TRBJ2-1|.|TRBD2
CASSTRGEKFYNEQFF
TGTGCCAGCAGCACCCGGGGGGAGAAGTTCTACAATGAGCAGTTCTTC
>TRBV27|TRBJ2-7|many|TRBD1
CASRAGTGAHHEQYF
TGTGCCAGCAGGGCCGGGACAGGGGCCCACCACGAGCAGTACTTC
>TRBV19|TRBJ1-2|.|.
CASSIGRANYGYTF
TGTGCCAGTAGTATCGGCAGAGCTAACTATGGCTACACCTTC
>TRBV4-3|TRBJ2-1|.|.
CASSQAGFDEQFF
TGCGCCAGCAGCCAAGCAGGCTTCGATGAGCAGTTCTTC
>TRBV6-2/TRBV6-3|TRBJ2-3|.|.
CASKLLGLHRDTDTQYF
TGTGCCAGCAAACTACTGGGGTTGCATAGGGACACAGATACGCAGTATTTT
>TRBV12-3/TRBV12-4|TRBJ2-3|many|TRBD2
CASRPLAGVSADTQYF
TGTGCCAGCAGACCCCTAGCGGGAGTTTCCGCAGATACGCAGTATTTT
>TRBV5-1|TRBJ1-5|few|.
CASSPEGTRDQPQHF
TGCGCCAGCAGCCCGGAGGGGACACGGGATCAGCCCCAGCATTTT
>TRBV4-1|TRBJ2-7|many|TRBD2
CASSQATSGYEQYF
TGCGCCAGCAGCCAAGCAACTAGCGGCTACGAGCAGTACTTC
>TRBV18|TRBJ2-1|many|TRBD2
CASSPRSSGRQNEQFF
TGTGCCAGCTCACCGAGGTCCAGCGGGAGGCAGAATGAGCAGTTCTTC
>TRBV5-1|TRBJ2-7|many|.
CASSLVSGGYEQYF
TGCGCCAGCAGCTTGGTTTCAGGAGGCTACGAGCAGTACTTC
>TRBV13|TRBJ2-3|.|.
CASSPRRGLSTDTQYF
TGTGCCAGCAGCCCTCGGCGGGGACTCAGCACAGATACGCAGTATTTT
>TRBV6-5|TRBJ2-7|many|.
CASSYSLGGYEQYF
TGTGCCAGCAGTTACTCGTTGGGGGGCTACGAGCAGTACTTC
>TRBV7-8|TRBJ1-2|many|.
CASRAEPGTTKYGYTF
TGTGCCAGCAGAGCGGAACCCGGGACCACCAAGTATGGCTACACCTTC
>TRBV19|TRBJ2-2|.|TRBD2
CASYGRRPSGELFF
TGTGCCAGTTACGGGAGGCGTCCTTCCGGGGAGCTGTTTTTT
>TRBV19|TRBJ1-5|.|.
CASNTDSRYSNQPQHF
TGTGCCAGTAACACGGACAGCCGTTATAGCAATCAGCCCCAGCATTTT
>TRBV4-1|TRBJ2-1|few|.
CASSQGPGPSVDEQFF
TGCGCCAGCAGCCAAGGCCCAGGACCGTCCGTCGATGAGCAGTTCTTC
>TRBV20-1|TRBJ2-2|.|TRBD1
CSARVLRRRGLSTGELFF
TGCAGTGCTAGAGTCCTACGGAGAAGGGGGCTGAGCACCGGGGAGCTGTTTTTT
>TRBV20-1|TRBJ2-5|many|TRBD2
CSASGIGEGQETQYF
TGCAGTGCTAGTGGGATAGGGGAGGGCCAAGAGACCCAGTACTTC
>TRBV5-1|TRBJ2-7|many|.
CASRVGASYEQYF
TGCGCCAGCAGGGTAGGAGCTTCCTACGAGCAGTACTTC
>TRBV7-2|TRBJ2-2|few|.
CASTGVGELFF
TGTGCCAGCACGGGGGTCGGGGAGCTGTTTTTT
>TRBV7-9|TRBJ2-2|many|.
CASSPGTDTGELFF
TGTGCCAGCAGCCCCGGGACTGACACCGGGGAGCTGTTTTTT
>TRBV12-3/TRBV12-4|TRBJ2-3|.|.
CASSPYRSSSTDTQYF
TGTGCCAGCAGTCCATACAGGTCCTCAAGCACAGATACGCAGTATTTT
>TRBV10-3|TRBJ2-1|few|TRBD2
CAIRGTSGSGEQFF
TGTGCCATCCGCGGTACTAGCGGGAGCGGTGAGCAGTTCTTC
>TRBV6-5|TRBJ2-2|once|TRBD2
CASSYEKTSGRDGELFF
TGTGCCAGCAGTTACGAAAAGACTAGCGGGAGAGATGGGGAGCTGTTTTTT
>TRBV18|TRBJ1-2|many|TRBD1
CASSPTGTDYGYTF
TGTGCCAGCTCACCAACCGGGACAGACTATGGCTACACCTTC
>TRBV5-1|TRBJ2-5|.|.
CASSSIRGRNQETQYF
TGCGCCAGCAGCTCGATACGGGGACGGAACCAAGAGACCCAGTACTTC
>TRBV28|TRBJ1-2|many|.
CASSLTDGYGYTF
TGTGCCAGCAGTTTAACGGACGGATATGGCTACACCTTC
>TRBV11-2|TRBJ1-2|.|.
CASSRTGDGYTF
TGTGCCAGCAGCCGAACAGGTGATGGCTACACCTTC
>TRBV4-1|TRBJ2-7|.|.
CASSQSRAITYEQYF
TGCGCCAGCAGCCAGAGCAGGGCGATTACCTACGAGCAGTACTTC
>TRBV28|TRBJ2-7|many|.
CASLDGSYEQYF
TGTGCCAGCCTAGACGGGTCCTACGAGCAGTACTTC
>TRBV6-5|TRBJ1-1|few|.
CASSYGTGRNTEAFF
TGTGCCAGCAGTTACGGCACAGGCCGAAACACTGAAGCTTTCTTT
>TRBV27|TRBJ1-1|.|TRBD1
CASSLGGSGQGAEAFF
TGTGCCAGCAGTTTGGGGGGATCGGGACAGGGGGCGGAAGCTTTCTTT
>TRBV7-9|TRBJ1-1|many|.
CASSGDQNTEAFF
TGTGCCAGCAGCGGGGATCAGAACACTGAAGCTTTCTTT
>TRBV24-1|TRBJ1-1|.|.
CAASSGGCFTEAFF
TGTGCCGCCAGTTCTGGGGGTTGTTTCACTGAAGCTTTCTTT
>TRBV12-3/TRBV12-4|TRBJ1-4|.|.
CASSPLGEEKLFF
TGTGCCAGCAGCCCTCTGGGGGAGGAAAAACTGTTTTTT
>TRBV19|TRBJ2-1|few|.
CASSPLKGRGLLRYNEQFF
TGTGCCAGTAGTCCGCTCAAGGGCAGGGGATTGCTCAGGTACAATGAGCAGTTCTTC
>TRBV10-3|TRBJ1-1|many|.
CAISEGGGVRNTEAFF
TGTGCCATCAGTGAGGGAGGGGGGGTTCGGAACACTGAAGCTTTCTTT
>TRBV27|TRBJ1-2|.|TRBD1
CASSHEPGQGMYGYTF
TGTGCCAGCAGTCATGAGCCGGGACAGGGGATGTATGGCTACACCTTC
>TRBV5-1|TRBJ2-7|.|.
CASSLAAAPTEQYF
TGCGCCAGCAGCTTGGCAGCGGCCCCTACCGAGCAGTACTTC
>TRBV3-1|TRBJ1-2|few|TRBD1
CASSQTGTSSRYTF
TGTGCCAGCAGCCAGACAGGGACTTCGTCGCGCTACACCTTC
>TRBV24-1|TRBJ2-7|many|TRBD1
CATSELWTGEVSYEQYF
TGTGCCACCAGTGAACTTTGGACAGGGGAAGTGTCCTACGAGCAGTACTTC
>TRBV5-8|TRBJ2-7|many|.
CASSLLGTEQYF
TGTGCCAGCAGCTTGCTGGGGACCGAGCAGTACTTC
>TRBV2|TRBJ2-4|few|.
CASRQTGDIQYF
TGTGCCAGCAGACAGACAGGAGACATTCAGTACTTC
>TRBV12-3/TRBV12-4|TRBJ2-7|many|.
CASSAYGLLPYEQYF
TGTGCCAGCAGTGCTTATGGGCTCCTCCCCTACGAGCAGTACTTC
>TRBV20-1|TRBJ2-2|.|TRBD2
CSAGWTSGGTGELFF
TGCAGTGCTGGATGGACTAGCGGGGGCACCGGGGAGCTGTTTTTT
>TRBV5-1|TRBJ2-7|many|TRBD1
CASSGRDRGGEQYF
TGCGCCAGCAGCGGACGGGACAGGGGGGGCGAGCAGTACTTC
>TRBV13|TRBJ1-1|many|.
CASSKPGRTTTEAFF
TGTGCCAGCAGCAAACCGGGACGAACCACCACTGAAGCTTTCTTT
>TRBV10-3|TRBJ2-7|.|TRBD1
CAIKVGDRAYEQYF
TGTGCCATCAAGGTAGGGGACAGAGCCTACGAGCAGTACTTC
>TRBV30|TRBJ2-1|.|.
CAWRGLGAGNEQFF
TGTGCCTGGAGGGGACTGGGAGCGGGTAATGAGCAGTTCTTC